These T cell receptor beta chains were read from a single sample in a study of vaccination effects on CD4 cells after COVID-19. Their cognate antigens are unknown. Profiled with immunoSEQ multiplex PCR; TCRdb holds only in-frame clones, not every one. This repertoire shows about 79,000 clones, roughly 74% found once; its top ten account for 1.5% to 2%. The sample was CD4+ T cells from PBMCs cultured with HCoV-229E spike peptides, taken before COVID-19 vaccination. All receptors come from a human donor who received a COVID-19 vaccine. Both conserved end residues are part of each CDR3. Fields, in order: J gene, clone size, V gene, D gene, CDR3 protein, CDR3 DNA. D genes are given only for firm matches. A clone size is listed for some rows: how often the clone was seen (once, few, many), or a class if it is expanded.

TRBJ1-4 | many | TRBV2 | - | CASSDRDREKLFF | TGTGCCAGCAGTGACAGGGACCGGGAAAAACTGTTTTTT
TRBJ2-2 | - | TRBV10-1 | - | CASSDGAVIGELFF | TGCGCCAGCAGTGACGGGGCCGTTATCGGGGAGCTGTTTTTT
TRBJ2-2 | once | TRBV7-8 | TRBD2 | CASSFGTSGLNTGELFF | TGTGCCAGCAGCTTCGGGACTAGCGGGCTTAACACCGGGGAGCTGTTTTTT
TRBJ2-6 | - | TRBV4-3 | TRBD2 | CASSQGTSGVSGANVLTF | TGCGCCAGCAGCCAGGGGACTAGCGGGGTCTCTGGGGCCAACGTCCTGACTTTC
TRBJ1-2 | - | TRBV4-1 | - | CASSQDPGAQAYGYTF | TGCGCCAGCAGCCAAGATCCGGGGGCGCAGGCCTATGGCTACACCTTC
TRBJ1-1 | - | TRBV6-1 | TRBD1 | CASSEFGTGGMNTEAFF | TGTGCCAGCAGTGAATTCGGGACAGGCGGAATGAACACTGAAGCTTTCTTT
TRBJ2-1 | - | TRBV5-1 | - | CASSLNRPGQAYNEQFF | TGCGCCAGCAGCCTAAACCGTCCGGGCCAAGCCTACAATGAGCAGTTCTTC
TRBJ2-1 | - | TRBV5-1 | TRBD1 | CASSLVIPGQGTSEQFF | TGCGCCAGCAGCTTGGTTATTCCGGGACAGGGAACGAGTGAGCAGTTCTTC
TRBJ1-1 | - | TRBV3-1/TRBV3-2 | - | CASSQFGHLNTEAFF | TGTGCCAGCAGCCAATTCGGACATCTGAACACTGAAGCTTTCTTT
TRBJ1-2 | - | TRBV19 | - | CASSIVTDTTGYTF | TGTGCCAGTAGTATCGTCACAGACACCACTGGCTACACCTTC
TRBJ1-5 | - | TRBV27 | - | CASSPGFNQPQHF | TGTGCCAGCAGTCCAGGGTTTAATCAGCCCCAGCATTTT
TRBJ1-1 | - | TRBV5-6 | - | CASSLWDTEAFF | TGTGCCAGCAGCTTGTGGGACACTGAAGCTTTCTTT
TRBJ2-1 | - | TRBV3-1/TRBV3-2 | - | CASSQSLSGPEQFF | TGTGCCAGCAGCCAATCCCTTTCGGGACCTGAGCAGTTCTTC
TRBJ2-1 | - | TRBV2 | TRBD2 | CASIAAGGRDEQFF | TGTGCCAGCATCGCAGCGGGGGGGCGCGATGAGCAGTTCTTC
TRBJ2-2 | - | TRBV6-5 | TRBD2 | CASSYFSGGRSGELFF | TGTGCCAGCAGTTATTTTAGCGGGGGAAGGTCCGGGGAGCTGTTTTTT
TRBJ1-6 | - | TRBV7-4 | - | CASSLRQRLDRNSPLHF | TGTGCCAGCAGCTTACGGCAGAGACTAGACCGTAATTCACCCCTCCACTTT
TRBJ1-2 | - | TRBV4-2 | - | CASSQVQINYGYTF | TGTGCCAGCAGCCAAGTTCAGATTAACTATGGCTACACCTTC
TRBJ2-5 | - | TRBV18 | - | CASSPGQQETQYF | TGTGCCAGCTCACCCGGGCAGCAAGAGACCCAGTACTTC
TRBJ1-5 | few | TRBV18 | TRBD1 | CASSPPLGGGRDEHQPQHF | TGTGCCAGCTCACCACCGCTTGGAGGGGGCCGCGATGAACATCAGCCCCAGCATTTT
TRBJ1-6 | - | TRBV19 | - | CASSIGEGSSPLHF | TGTGCCAGTAGTATTGGCGAAGGTTCCTCACCCCTCCACTTT
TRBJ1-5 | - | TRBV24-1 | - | CATSDGGVGNQPQHF | TGTGCCACCAGTGATGGAGGGGTCGGCAATCAGCCCCAGCATTTT
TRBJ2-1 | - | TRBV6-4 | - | CASSDRASYGEQFF | TGTGCCAGCAGTGACAGGGCTTCCTATGGTGAGCAGTTCTTC
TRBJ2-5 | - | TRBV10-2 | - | CASSVLRGGGITAQYF | TGCGCCAGCAGCGTTCTTCGGGGAGGGGGCATTACGGCCCAGTACTTC
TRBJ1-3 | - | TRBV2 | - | CASSEGGAGALPTIYF | TGTGCCAGCAGTGAAGGGGGGGCAGGGGCGCTACCTACCATATATTTT
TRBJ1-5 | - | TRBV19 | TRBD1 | CASRNGPGTGESNQPQHF | TGTGCCAGTAGAAACGGTCCCGGGACAGGGGAAAGCAATCAGCCCCAGCATTTT
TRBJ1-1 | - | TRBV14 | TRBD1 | CASSQDRDRGHTEAFF | TGTGCCAGCAGCCAAGATCGGGACAGAGGGCACACTGAAGCTTTCTTT
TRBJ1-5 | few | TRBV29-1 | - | CSVGRKDQPQHF | TGCAGCGTCGGGCGGAAGGATCAGCCCCAGCATTTT
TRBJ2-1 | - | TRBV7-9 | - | CASSLLAVEQFF | TGTGCCAGCAGCTTATTGGCTGTCGAGCAGTTCTTC
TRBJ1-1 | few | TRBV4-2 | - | CASSQVTPGRGKTEAFF | TGTGCCAGCAGCCAAGTAACTCCTGGGAGGGGGAAGACTGAAGCTTTCTTT